The 17 T cell receptor beta chains below all came from one sample that was sequenced in a study of naive CD8 T cells in extremely preterm neonates. Study conclusions and caveats: Relative to older groups, preterm infants had shorter, less trimmed CDR3s with fewer N additions.

For these receptors, no antigen is known. Repertoires were generated with immunoSEQ multiplex PCR, while TCRdb's copy carries only in-frame clones and drops some. Of tens of thousands of clones in the sample, around 89% are singletons; the top ten hold roughly 0.99%. Samples were taken at extremely preterm deliveries at roughly 22-27 weeks of gestation. Sequencing input: naive CD8+ T cells from cord blood. These TCRs come from a boy who was born preterm.

This chain connects TRBV6-6 to TRBJ1-1, with D perhaps TRBD1 (6 bases). This CDR3 region has 15 residues. Germline V gene lookup returns CDR1 MNHNY and CDR2 SVGAGI (reference sequence). V lost 0 bases to trimming and J lost 1 base, with 9 bases between them. This chain's CDR3 is CASSYSRGANTEAFF. CDR3 DNA sequence: TGTGCCAGCAGTTACTCGCGGGGGGCGAACACTGAAGCTTTCTTT.

The chain carries TRBV12-5 and TRBJ2-7, with 7 nucleotides matching TRBD1. The CDR3 is 15 amino acids. V lost 0 bases to trimming and J lost 3 bases; unmatched junction nucleotides: 5. The germline V gene has CDR1 LGHNT and CDR2 FRNRAP. CDR3 amino acids: CASGLVQGMIYEQYF. DNA for the CDR3: TGTGCTAGTGGTTTGGTACAGGGGATGATCTACGAGCAGTACTTC.

V usage is TRBV4-1 and J usage is TRBJ2-1, with TRBD2 matching 15 bases. The CDR3 sequence is 15 residues long. The V gene end was trimmed by 4 bases and the J gene end by 6 bases; junction bases not matched to a gene: 1. Germline CDR1 is MGHRA and CDR2 is YSYEKL. CDR3 protein: CASSRTSGGANEQFF. The DNA of the CDR3 is TGCGCCAGCAGCCGGACTAGCGGGGGGGCCAATGAGCAGTTCTTC.

This chain uses TRBV29-1 with TRBJ2-2, with TRBD1 as a possible D gene (6 bases). Germline loops: CDR1 SQVTM, CDR2 ANQGSEA. The CDR3 runs 11 residues. Trimming took 4 bases from V and 7 from J, leaving 7 bases between them. The CDR3 region has the DNA TGCAGCGTTGCACAGGGCGGGGAGCTGTTTTTT. Translated, it gives CSVAQGGELFF.

The chain uses TRBV7-9 and TRBJ2-7, with TRBD1 matching 7 bases. The V and J ends lost 3 bases and 0 bases, in that order; junction bases with no gene match: 2. The CDR3 is 14 amino acids. Germline CDR1 and CDR2: SEHNR and FQNEAQ (reference sequence). CDR3 sequence: CASSLTGFSYEQYF. In DNA form, the CDR3 reads TGTGCCAGCAGCTTGACAGGGTTCTCCTACGAGCAGTACTTC.

The V and J genes are TRBV27 and TRBJ2-3, with D uncertain. The CDR3 sequence is 13 residues long. Germline CDR1 is MNHEY and CDR2 is SMNVEV (reference sequence). The V end lost 3 bases, the J end lost 0 bases, and 4 bases lay between the germline ends. The CDR3 DNA is TGTGCCAGCAGTTTTTTAAGCACAGATACGCAGTATTTT. Protein: CASSFLSTDTQYF.

The sample holds one count of this clone. V gene TRBV5-1 combines with J gene TRBJ2-5; no clear D. The germline V and J ends were trimmed by 0 bases and 4 bases, with 4 bases remaining between them. The CDR3 spans 12 residues. Germline values: CDR1 SGHRS, CDR2 YFSETQ. In DNA form, the CDR3 reads TGCGCCAGCAGCTTGGGCCTAGAGACCCAGTACTTC. Encoded protein: CASSLGLETQYF.

This rearrangement joins TRBV5-1 to TRBJ2-1; the D gene is possibly TRBD2 (5 bases). CDR1 and CDR2 from the germline V gene are SGHRS and YFSETQ. The CDR3 is made up of 15 amino acids. Trimming stripped 1 base from V and 7 bases from J, with 15 bases between. CDR3 nucleotides: TGCGCCAGCAGCTTGTGGGAGCCCACAACAAATGAGCAGTTCTTC. It specifies CASSLWEPTTNEQFF.

This chain uses TRBV7-9 with TRBJ1-1, with D maybe TRBD1 (5 bases). The CDR3 is 15 residues long. V lost 2 bases and J 1 base, leaving 11 bases between the germline ends. Germline CDR1 and CDR2: SEHNR and FQNEAQ (reference sequence). The CDR3 coding sequence is TGTGCCAGCAGCTTAAGGGTTGACAGGAACACTGAAGCTTTCTTT. It specifies CASSLRVDRNTEAFF.

V is TRBV15 and J is TRBJ2-5, with 9 bases identical to TRBD2. This CDR3 is 15 amino acids long. CDR1 is LNHNV and CDR2 is YYDKDF in the germline V gene (reference sequence). V shed 0 bases, J shed 5 bases, and the junction held 4 bases outside the gene matches. The CDR3 DNA follows: TGTGCCACCAGCAGAGAGCGGGGGGGCCTGGAGACCCAGTACTTC. This encodes CATSRERGGLETQYF.

The chain employs TRBV27 and TRBJ2-7, with TRBD1 identical over 11 bases. With 4 bases clipped from V and 4 bases from J, the junction kept 3 bases outside the gene matches. CDR3 size: 14 residues. Germline CDR1 is MNHEY and CDR2 is SMNVEV (reference sequence). CDR3 loop: CASSWTGGAYEQYF. The CDR3 region has the DNA TGTGCCAGCAGTTGGACAGGGGGCGCTTACGAGCAGTACTTC.

This clone was recorded once. The DNA for the CDR3 is TGTGCCAGCAGCTGGGACAGGGTTTACGAGCAGTACTTC. Protein: CASSWDRVYEQYF. The chain joins TRBV7-2 to TRBJ2-7; 9 nucleotides agree with TRBD1. The CDR3 extends over 13 amino acids. CDR1 is SGHTA, CDR2 FQGNSA, per germline. V lost 4 bases and J lost 4; bases outside the gene matches: 2.

The J gene is TRBJ2-7, the V gene TRBV9; D remains ambiguous. Between the trimmed V and J ends, which lost 0 bases and 2 bases, there was a span of 6 bases. The CDR3 sequence is 13 residues long. Germline CDR1 and CDR2: SGDLS and YYNGEE. The CDR3 protein is CASSVGQTYEQYF. The CDR3 nucleotides are TGTGCCAGCAGCGTAGGACAAACCTACGAGCAGTACTTC.

V is TRBV4-1 and J is TRBJ2-5, with D tentatively TRBD2 (6 bases). The CDR3 has 15 amino acids. Germline V gene lookup returns CDR1 MGHRA and CDR2 YSYEKL. V gave up 0 bases and J gave up 2 bases, with 10 bases separating them. In DNA form, the CDR3 reads TGCGCCAGCAGCCAAGAAGGGAGGCTGCAAGAGACCCAGTACTTC. This sequence encodes CASSQEGRLQETQYF.

V is TRBV19 and J is TRBJ2-1; the D gene is possibly TRBD2 (6 bases). Trimming stripped 3 bases from V and 0 bases from J, with 6 bases between. This CDR3 contains 14 residues. The germline V gene has CDR1 LNHDA and CDR2 SQIVND (reference sequence). CDR3 protein: CASSMRGSYNEQFF. CDR3 DNA sequence: TGTGCCAGTAGTATGCGGGGCTCCTACAATGAGCAGTTCTTC.

The chain recombines TRBV13 with TRBJ2-7; TRBD1 matches 7 bases. V was clipped by 0 bases and J by 4 bases; unmatched bases: 0. The CDR3 extends over 13 amino acids. Germline lookup yields CDR1 PRHDT and CDR2 FYEKMQ (reference sequence). CDR3 residues: CASSLGDRYEQYF. CDR3 nucleotides: TGTGCCAGCAGCTTAGGGGACAGGTACGAGCAGTACTTC.

The chain employs TRBV27 and TRBJ2-2; maybe TRBD2 (6 bases). Trimming took 1 base from V and 6 from J, leaving 9 bases between them. CDR3 length equals 14 residues. CDR1 and CDR2 (germline): MNHEY, SMNVEV (reference sequence). The CDR3 DNA is TGTGCCAGCAGTTTATTAGGAGGGGCCGGGGAGCTGTTTTTT. As protein: CASSLLGGAGELFF.